Listed here is a single T cell receptor beta chain. There are a few counts of this clonotype. Its antigen is not yet known. No per-base quality is available; no much larger clone lies one base away. This specimen comes from a study of post-analysis software for immune sequencing data (dated by TCRdb to the mid-2010s). Notes on the research overall: Recorded disease courses included relapsing-remitting, secondary progressive and progressive-relapsing multiple sclerosis, with some patients lacking subtype annotation. A subset of samples was prepared in parallel using single-end sample barcoding, then pooled and co-amplified after Illumina adapter ligation. Patient repertoires were compared against roughly 10 previously published healthy control repertoires from donors aged about 6 to 27 years. Study-wide findings and limitations: Patients showed significantly higher frequencies than controls for a handful of TRBV segments, among them TRBV5-6, TRBV5-1 and TRBV20-1. The multiple sclerosis patient group was slightly younger than the control group. When samples were clustered directly using the F measure, samples prepared in the same batch co-clustered strongly, which prompted a batch-effect correction. Significantly lower normalized Chao1 diversity was found in multiple sclerosis patients than in controls, suggesting substantial peripheral T-cell clonal expansion.

From the cysteine up to the phenylalanine, the CDR3 has a length of 14 residues. Of the read, only the CDR3 DNA is kept; its 42 bases are in frame from base 1. CDR1 and CDR2 (SQVTM, ANQGSEA) derive from the germline V gene. V and J are truncated by 3 bases and 3 bases respectively, leaving an intervening sequence of 14 bases. To demonstrate the VDJtools post-analysis software, the study profiled TCR beta repertoires from the peripheral blood of about 13 young patients with multiple sclerosis. The patients with multiple sclerosis were children and adolescents between about 6 and 15 years of age. To prepare the library, PCR was applied. The run used an Illumina HiSeq 2500. To reduce PCR and sequencing biases, unique molecular identifiers were built into the TCR beta cDNA libraries. Every 1 to 10 million input T cells yielded roughly 0.5 million cDNA molecules, meaning each molecule approximated one T cell. The patient libraries were prepared and sequenced with the same protocol used for the earlier healthy control dataset. Samples belonging to the same batch were prepared together, multiplexed and sequenced on a shared HiSeq lane. Under the source paper's analysis protocol: Raw barcoded reads were processed with MIGEC, and single-read molecular identifier groups were discarded before consensus assembly and CDR3 extraction. Clonotype tables were post-analysed with VDJtools, normalizing diversity by down-sampling all datasets to the smallest sample size. In repertoire overlap clustering, CDR3 amino acid sequences, but not nucleotide sequences, were matched to correct batch-related cross-sample contamination. Starting from the raw public reads, TCRdb applied fastp trimming at Q25, assembled clones with MiXCR and retained in-frame beta chains. Merged by CDR3 protein, the rows form single entries marked with the most common genes and DNA. The V and J calls, along with clone size, are taken from TCRdb and not from the paper's own processing. The sample profile shows some 690,000 distinct CDR3 sequences; roughly 27% of them were found once. The leading ten clones occupy more than 0.45% of the sample.

Source material: blood. The source is a girl between 5 and 17 years old with multiple sclerosis. The rearranged chain carries TRBV29-1 and TRBJ2-5, and possibly TRBD2, on 6 matching bases. The nucleotide sequence reads as follows: TGCAGCGTTGATTTGCCGGGAGTAGAAGAGACCCAGTACTTC. Its coded protein is CSVDLPGVEETQYF.